The clone carrying this TCR beta chain was counted many times. The antigen is unknown. This sample stems from a study of response to subunit inactivated influenza vaccine. TCRdb itself ran the RT-PCR reads through MiXCR, one entry per CDR3 protein. The sample carries approximately 700,000 distinct CDR3 sequences, around a sixth recorded once. Trimming took 4 bases from V and 1 from J; bases not matched to a gene: 18. Per the germline V gene, CDR1 is MNHEY and CDR2 is SVGEGT. The CDR3 runs to 20 residues. Study-wide points: The authors suggested that every seasonal influenza vaccination recruits few new T cells.

This receptor was identified in a man aged 45-65 years who received an inactivated influenza vaccine. The chain combines TRBV6-2 or TRBV6-3 with TRBJ1-1; 10 bases map to TRBD1. Here the sequenced sample was PBMCs from blood, taken about 11 days after vaccination. The CDR3 protein is CASSSPPLGTGEEWNTEAFF. The CDR3 bases are TGTGCCAGCAGTTCTCCACCCCTCGGGACAGGGGAGGAGTGGAACACTGAAGCTTTCTTT.